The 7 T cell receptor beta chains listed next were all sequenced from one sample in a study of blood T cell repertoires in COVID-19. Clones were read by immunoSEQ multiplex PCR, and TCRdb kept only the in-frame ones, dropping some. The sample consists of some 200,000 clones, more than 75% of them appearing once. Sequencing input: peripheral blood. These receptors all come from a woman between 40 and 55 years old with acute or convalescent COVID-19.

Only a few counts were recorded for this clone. CDR3 DNA sequence: TGCGCCAGCAGCGGACTAGCGGGAGCAGACGGGGAGCTGTTTTTT. Translated, it gives CASSGLAGADGELFF. J is TRBJ2-2 and V is TRBV5-1; TRBD2 aligns across 13 bases. The germline V gene encodes CDR1 SGHRS and CDR2 YFSETQ. CDR3 length: 15 amino acids. V was pared by 4 bases and J by 7 bases, with 4 bases of the junction left unmatched. Combining the CDR3 with reference TRBV5-1 and TRBJ2-2 gives the whole variable domain KAGVTQTPRYLIKTRGQQVTLSCSPISGHRSVSWYQQTPGQGLQFLFEYFSETQRNKGNFPGRFSGRQFSNSRSEMNVSTLELGDSALYLCASSGLAGADGELFFGEGSRLTVL.

The CDR3 nucleotides read TGCGCCAGCAGCTCGACGCCAGGGGGCACTAATGAAAAACTGTTTTTT. As protein: CASSSTPGGTNEKLFF. J is TRBJ1-4 and V is TRBV5-1, with 8 bases lining up with TRBD1. The germline V gene has CDR1 SGHRS and CDR2 YFSETQ. The CDR3 covers 16 residues. Unmatched junction bases numbered 6, after V lost 3 bases and J lost 2 bases. Variable domain in full (rest from reference TRBV5-1 and TRBJ1-4): KAGVTQTPRYLIKTRGQQVTLSCSPISGHRSVSWYQQTPGQGLQFLFEYFSETQRNKGNFPGRFSGRQFSNSRSEMNVSTLELGDSALYLCASSSTPGGTNEKLFFGSGTQLSVL.

The CDR3 region is CASSLDGTGERSGYTF. The DNA for the CDR3 is TGTGCCAGCAGCTTAGATGGGACAGGGGAAAGGAGCGGCTACACCTTC. The chain recombines TRBV7-8 with TRBJ1-2, with TRBD1 matching 10 bases. V lost 1 base and J lost 8; bases outside the gene matches: 10. This CDR3 contains 16 residues. Germline-derived CDR1 and CDR2 are SGHVS and FQNEAQ. The full variable domain, completed using reference TRBV7-8 and TRBJ1-2, is GAGVSQSPRYKVAKRGQDVALRCDPISGHVSLFWYQQALGQGPEFLTYFQNEAQLDKSGLPSDRFFAERPEGSVSTLKIQRTQQEDSAVYLCASSLDGTGERSGYTFGSGTRLTVV.

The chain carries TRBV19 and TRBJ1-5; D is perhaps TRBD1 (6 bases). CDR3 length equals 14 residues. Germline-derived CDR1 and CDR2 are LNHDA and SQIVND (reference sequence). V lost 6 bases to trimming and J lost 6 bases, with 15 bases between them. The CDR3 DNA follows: TGTGCCAGTAGGCGAGAGACAGGTGGTCAGCCCCAGCATTTT. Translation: CASRRETGGQPQHF.

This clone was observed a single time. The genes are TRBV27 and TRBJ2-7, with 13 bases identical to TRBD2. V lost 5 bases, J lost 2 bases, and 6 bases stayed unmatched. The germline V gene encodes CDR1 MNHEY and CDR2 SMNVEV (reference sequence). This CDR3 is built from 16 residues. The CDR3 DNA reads TGTGCCAGCAGTAGACAGGGACTAGCGGGAACCTACGAGCAGTACTTC. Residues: CASSRQGLAGTYEQYF.

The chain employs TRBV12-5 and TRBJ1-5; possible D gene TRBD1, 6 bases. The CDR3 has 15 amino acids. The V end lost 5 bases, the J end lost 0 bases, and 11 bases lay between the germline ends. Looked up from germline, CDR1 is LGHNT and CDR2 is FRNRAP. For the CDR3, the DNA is TGTGCTAGTGGTCCAGCGGGGGCTAGCAATCAGCCCCAGCATTTT. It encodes CASGPAGASNQPQHF.

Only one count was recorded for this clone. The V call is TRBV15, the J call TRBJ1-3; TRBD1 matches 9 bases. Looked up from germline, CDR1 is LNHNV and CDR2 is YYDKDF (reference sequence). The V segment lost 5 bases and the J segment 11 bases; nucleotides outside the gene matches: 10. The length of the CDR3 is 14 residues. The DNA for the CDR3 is TGTGCCACCAGCCACCGGGACAGGGCTTGGCCCATATATTTT. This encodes CATSHRDRAWPIYF.